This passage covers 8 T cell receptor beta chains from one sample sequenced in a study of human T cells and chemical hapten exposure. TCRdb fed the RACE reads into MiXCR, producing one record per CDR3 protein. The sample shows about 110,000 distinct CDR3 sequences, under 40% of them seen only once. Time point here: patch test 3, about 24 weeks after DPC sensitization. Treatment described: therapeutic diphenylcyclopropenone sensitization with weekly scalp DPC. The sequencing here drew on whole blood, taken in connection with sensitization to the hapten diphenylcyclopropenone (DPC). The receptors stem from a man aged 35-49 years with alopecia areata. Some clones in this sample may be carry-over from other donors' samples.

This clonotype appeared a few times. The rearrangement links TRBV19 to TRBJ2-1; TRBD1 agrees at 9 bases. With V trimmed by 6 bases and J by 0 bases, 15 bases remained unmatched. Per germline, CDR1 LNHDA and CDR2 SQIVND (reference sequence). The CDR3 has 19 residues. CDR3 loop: CASSDGGQGSLSSYNEQFF. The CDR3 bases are TGTGCCAGTAGCGACGGGGGACAGGGCTCTCTTAGCTCCTACAATGAGCAGTTCTTC.

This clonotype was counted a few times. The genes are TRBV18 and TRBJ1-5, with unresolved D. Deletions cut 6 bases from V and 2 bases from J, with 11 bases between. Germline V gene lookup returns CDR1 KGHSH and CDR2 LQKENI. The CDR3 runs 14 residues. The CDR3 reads CASSPGVGNQPQHF. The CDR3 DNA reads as TGTGCCAGCTCCCCCGGAGTAGGCAATCAGCCCCAGCATTTT.

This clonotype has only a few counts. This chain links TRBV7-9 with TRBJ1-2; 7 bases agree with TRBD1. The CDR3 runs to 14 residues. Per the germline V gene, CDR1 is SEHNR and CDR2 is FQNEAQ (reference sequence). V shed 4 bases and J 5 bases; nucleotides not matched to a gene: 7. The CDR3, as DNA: TGTGCCAGCAGCTCGCAGGGGGGCCGGTATGGCTACACCTTC. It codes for CASSSQGGRYGYTF.

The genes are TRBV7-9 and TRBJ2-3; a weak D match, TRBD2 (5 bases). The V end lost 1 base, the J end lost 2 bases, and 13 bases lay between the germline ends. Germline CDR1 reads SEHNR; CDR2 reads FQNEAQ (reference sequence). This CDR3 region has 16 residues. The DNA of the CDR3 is TGTGCCAGCAGCTTAGAAGGCGGGTCCGTCACAGATACGCAGTATTTT. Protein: CASSLEGGSVTDTQYF.

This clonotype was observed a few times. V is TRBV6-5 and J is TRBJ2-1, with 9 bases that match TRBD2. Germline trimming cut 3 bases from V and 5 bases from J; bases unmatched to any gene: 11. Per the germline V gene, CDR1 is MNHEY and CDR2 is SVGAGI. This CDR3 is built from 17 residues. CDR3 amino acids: CASSYPAVPSGNNEQFF. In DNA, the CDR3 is TGTGCCAGCAGTTATCCGGCTGTACCTAGCGGGAACAATGAGCAGTTCTTC.

The CDR3 sequence is CAITAGQKETQYF. The CDR3 DNA is TGTGCCATCACCGCGGGACAAAAAGAGACCCAGTACTTC. This sequence joins TRBV10-3 and TRBJ2-5; perhaps D is TRBD1 or TRBD2 (6 bases each). The germline gives CDR1 ENHRY, CDR2 SYGVKD. The CDR3 contains 13 residues. Trimming left V 7 bases short and J 3 bases short, with 12 bases between.

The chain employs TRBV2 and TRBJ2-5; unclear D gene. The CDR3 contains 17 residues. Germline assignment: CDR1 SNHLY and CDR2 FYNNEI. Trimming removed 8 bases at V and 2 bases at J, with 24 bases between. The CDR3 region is CASVTPGIKLEQETQYF. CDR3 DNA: TGTGCCAGCGTCACCCCTGGTATTAAGCTCGAACAAGAGACCCAGTACTTC.

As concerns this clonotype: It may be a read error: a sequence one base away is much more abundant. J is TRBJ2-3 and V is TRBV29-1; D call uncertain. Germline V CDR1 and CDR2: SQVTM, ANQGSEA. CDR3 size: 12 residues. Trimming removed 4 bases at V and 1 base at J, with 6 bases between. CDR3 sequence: CSVVPRTDTQYF. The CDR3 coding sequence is TGCAGCGTTGTACCACGCACAGATACGCAGTATTTT.